Described below is a single TCR beta chain sequence and its context. What it recognizes is unknown. TCRdb recomputed calls from the reads with MiXCR, one row per CDR3 protein. The sample records 370,000 or so distinct CDR3 sequences, approximately 30% being singletons. The data derive from a study of T cell repertoires in cytomegalovirus infection. Study context: Based on public TCR beta signatures, there were indications of CMV infection and of a matching HLA type.

General study findings and limits: What dominated the ex vivo response were HLA-C-restricted CMV-specific TCR beta clonotypes. Cumulative frequency (of public TCR beta family members) identified carriers of CMV plus the relevant HLA.

This sequence originates from a human donor in good health (CMV status not recorded). Some clones in this sample may be carry-over from other donors' samples. Sequencing was performed on cultured PBMCs, taken from culture after CMV antigen stimulation.

The CDR3 spells CASSFRGSSPLHF. The CDR3 DNA sequence: TGTGCCAGCAGTTTCAGGGGGAGTTCACCCCTCCACTTT. The genes are TRBV28 and TRBJ1-6, with 7 bases matching TRBD1. This CDR3 is 13 amino acids long. Per the germline V gene, CDR1 is MDHEN and CDR2 is SYDVKM. With 3 bases clipped from V and 9 bases from J, the junction kept 2 bases outside the gene matches.